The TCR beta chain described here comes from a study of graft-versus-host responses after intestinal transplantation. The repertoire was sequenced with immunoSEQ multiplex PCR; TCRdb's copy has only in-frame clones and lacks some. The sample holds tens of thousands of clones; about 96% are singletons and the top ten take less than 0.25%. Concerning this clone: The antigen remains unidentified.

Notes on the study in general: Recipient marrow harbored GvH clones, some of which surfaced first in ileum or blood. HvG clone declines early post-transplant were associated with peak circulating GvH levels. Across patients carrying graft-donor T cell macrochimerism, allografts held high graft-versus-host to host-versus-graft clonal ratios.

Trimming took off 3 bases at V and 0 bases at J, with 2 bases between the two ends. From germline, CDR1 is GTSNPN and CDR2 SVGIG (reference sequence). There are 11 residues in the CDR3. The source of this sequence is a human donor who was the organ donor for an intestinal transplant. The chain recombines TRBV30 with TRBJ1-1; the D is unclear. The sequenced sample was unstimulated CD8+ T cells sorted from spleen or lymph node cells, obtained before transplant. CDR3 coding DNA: TGTGCCTGGAGAGTGAACACTGAAGCTTTCTTT. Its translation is CAWRVNTEAFF.